This T cell receptor (beta chain) derives from a study of molecular identifiers for immune sequencing clone quantification. Naive CD8 T cells, phenotype CD8+CD4-CCR7+CD45RA+, were sorted. This clonotype was counted a few times. Trimming cost V 4 bases and J 8 bases, with 35 bases left between them. Per germline, CDR1 DFQATT and CDR2 SNEGSKA (reference sequence). The CDR3 has 20 amino acids. TCRdb recomputed calls from the PCR reads with MiXCR, one row per CDR3 protein. The sample includes nearly 650,000 distinct CDR3 sequences, 25% of them seen just once. The sequence came from a human donor in good health. Some libraries in this study had Jurkat cell RNA spiked in. The V call is TRBV20-1, the J call TRBJ1-4; unclear D gene. The sequencing input was naive CD8+ T cells from blood, with Jurkat cell RNA spiked in. Subset here: FACS-sorted CD8+CD4-CCR7+CD45RA+ naive T cells. The CDR3 loop reads CSATNGVGNGVYFTREKLFF. The DNA for the CDR3 is TGCAGTGCTACAAATGGTGTAGGGAATGGAGTATACTTTACCAGGGAAAAACTGTTTTTT.